This T cell receptor (beta chain) was documented in a study of CXCR3-negative and CXCR3-positive naive CD8 T cells. The method, 5' RACE with UMI labels, was used to prepare the TRB cDNA libraries. One entry per CDR3 protein, without DNA, is what TCRdb gives after re-calling the 5' RACE reads. Its clone listing holds approximately 100,000 distinct CDR3 sequences. Concerning this clonotype: Its target is unknown.

At 300,000 to 350,000 cells each, triplicate sorts were carried out for each CD8+ T cell subset. Findings and caveats of the study: Partly lower CXCR3 expression followed cryopreservation, and most assays relied on fresh PBMCs. Hydrophobicity of TRB CDR3s was greater in CXCR3-positive naive cells than in CXCR3-negative naive cells. Memory CD8+ cells had much lower diversity, and both naive subsets had comparably high diversity.

The sample was naive CXCR3+ CD8+ T cells from blood. Subset reported: CD45RO-CCR7+CD27+CD95- naive CD8+ T cells expressing CXCR3 (TNR3+). The sequence was obtained from a human donor in good health. Some clones in this sample may be carry-over from other donors' samples.

This CDR3 is CAISESRDTNYYGYTF. J is TRBJ1-2 and V is TRBV10-3; TCRdb reports TRBD1, a call that lacks DNA to check it against. CDR1 and CDR2 (germline): ENHRY, SYGVKD. The CDR3 runs 16 residues.